A single sample gave rise to the 22 T cell receptor beta chains below, sequenced in a study of T and B cells in COVID-19 patients. BIOMED2 TRB-A/B primer pools were used in multiplex TRB PCR. Via MiXCR, TCRdb re-called the multiplex PCR reads, giving one row per CDR3 protein. The repertoire holds some 1,200 distinct CDR3 sequences, with about 30% as singletons. TRB was amplified from about 240-490 ng of blood genomic DNA. The sequenced sample consisted of blood. The receptors come from a human donor with active COVID-19.

This clonotype is categorized as large. The CDR3 bases are TGTGCCAGTGCGGACAGGGGACTCCTTAGCAATCAGCCCCAGCATTTT. Amino acids: CASADRGLLSNQPQHF. The chain links TRBV19 to TRBJ1-5, with 9 bases matching TRBD1. Germline CDR1 reads LNHDA; CDR2 reads SQIVND (reference sequence). Losses at the gene ends were 8 bases for V and 0 bases for J; bases not matched to a gene: 8. The CDR3 is 16 residues long.

The chain employs TRBV5-5 and TRBJ2-2; 9 positions match TRBD2. There are 16 residues in the CDR3. The V segment lost 0 bases and the J segment 6 bases; nucleotides outside the gene matches: 6. Germline-derived CDR1 and CDR2 are SGHKS and YYEKEE (reference sequence). Here the CDR3 DNA reads TGTGCCAGCAGCTTGGGAGCGGGGGGAGACGCCGGGGAGCTGTTTTTT. Translated: CASSLGAGGDAGELFF.

Within the sample, this clonotype is hyperexpanded (1% or more). V and J are TRBV19 and TRBJ2-3; unclear D gene. The V end was cut by 9 bases, the J end by 1 base, with 8 bases between. This CDR3 is built from 12 residues. Germline-derived CDR1 and CDR2 are LNHDA and SQIVND (reference sequence). CDR3 residues: CASQRGTDTQYF. The CDR3 DNA reads TGTGCCAGCCAGCGTGGCACAGATACGCAGTATTTT.

By its share, this clonotype is large. The chain joins TRBV5-4 to TRBJ2-7; the match to TRBD1 covers 9 bases. The CDR3 runs to 13 residues. The V and J ends lost 4 bases and 6 bases, in that order; junction bases with no gene match: 5. Germline V gene lookup returns CDR1 SGHNT and CDR2 YYREEE (reference sequence). The CDR3 DNA reads TGTGCCAGCAGCCGTGGACAGGGGAGCGAGCAGTACTTC. It yields the protein CASSRGQGSEQYF.

By its share, this clonotype is large. This CDR3 is CSVDNQDSLTEAFF. DNA of the CDR3: TGCAGCGTTGATAATCAAGACTCCCTCACTGAAGCTTTCTTT. The rearrangement uses TRBV29-1 and TRBJ1-1; D ambiguous. CDR3 size: 14 residues. Germline loops: CDR1 SQVTM, CDR2 ANQGSEA. V lost 3 bases and J 4 bases, leaving 15 bases between the germline ends.

This clonotype is medium-sized in the sample. The genes are TRBV13 and TRBJ2-7; D perhaps matches TRBD1 (5 bases). The germline gives CDR1 PRHDT, CDR2 FYEKMQ (reference sequence). V lost 5 bases, J lost 2 bases, and 13 bases lay in between. The CDR3 has 14 residues. The CDR3 reads CASSQEGEAYEQYF. The DNA of the CDR3 is TGTGCCAGCAGCCAGGAAGGGGAAGCCTACGAGCAGTACTTC.

The V and J genes are TRBV19 and TRBJ1-5; 7 bases are shared with TRBD1. The germline V gene encodes CDR1 LNHDA and CDR2 SQIVND (reference sequence). Germline trimming cut 5 bases from V and 9 bases from J; bases unmatched to any gene: 4. The CDR3 runs 12 residues. In DNA form, the CDR3 reads TGTGCCAGTAGTGCAAACAGGGGGCCCCAGCATTTT. Amino acid sequence: CASSANRGPQHF.

By share, this clonotype counts as large. The rearrangement joins TRBV6-5 to TRBJ2-3, with TRBD2 matching 12 bases. This CDR3 region has 17 residues. V shed 1 base, J shed 4 bases, and the junction held 6 bases outside the gene matches. Per germline, CDR1 MNHEY and CDR2 SVGAGI. DNA of the CDR3: TGTGCCAGCAGTTACTGGACTAGCGGGGAGGCTCCAGATACGCAGTATTTT. It specifies CASSYWTSGEAPDTQYF.

This clonotype was found a few times. The chain recombines TRBV20-1 with TRBJ1-1, with D possibly being TRBD1 (6 bases). The CDR3 spans 13 residues. The V end lost 3 bases, the J end lost 13 bases, and 21 bases lay between the germline ends. The germline gives CDR1 DFQATT, CDR2 SNEGSKA (reference sequence). The CDR3 loop reads CSARGGGASSDFF. DNA of the CDR3: TGCAGTGCTAGGGGAGGGGGGGCCTCTAGTGATTTCTTT.

The genes are TRBV20-1 and TRBJ2-7, with 15 nucleotides matching TRBD2. Germline CDR1 is DFQATT and CDR2 is SNEGSKA (reference sequence). V trimming: 0 bases; J trimming: 4 bases; junction bases outside the gene matches: 10. This CDR3 contains 18 residues. This CDR3 is CSARDLGRTSGGGYEQYF. As DNA, the CDR3 is TGCAGTGCTAGAGATCTTGGGAGGACTAGCGGGGGGGGATACGAGCAGTACTTC.

Relative to its sample, this clonotype is medium-sized (0.01 to 0.1%). This chain uses TRBV5-1 with TRBJ1-4, with 10 bases matching TRBD1. The CDR3 loop spans 16 amino acids. CDR1 and CDR2 from the germline V gene are SGHRS and YFSETQ. V trimming: 0 bases; J trimming: 12 bases; junction bases outside the gene matches: 11. The CDR3 protein is CASSLGPPGQGGELFF. CDR3 DNA sequence: TGCGCCAGCAGCTTGGGTCCCCCCGGACAGGGGGGCGAACTGTTTTTT.

Relative to its sample, this clonotype is large (0.1 to 1%). This chain links TRBV5-6 with TRBJ2-1; D is unclear. Trimming pared 4 bases from V and 1 base from J, leaving 24 bases between. The CDR3 has 19 amino acids. CDR1 and CDR2 from the germline V gene are SGHDT and YYEEEE. CDR3 coding DNA: TGTGCCAGCAGCCTGATCCGTAATTGGCACGACCAATCCTACAATGAGCAGTTCTTC. Residues: CASSLIRNWHDQSYNEQFF.

This clonotype is medium-sized (0.01 to 0.1%) within its sample. The V call is TRBV6-1, the J call TRBJ2-3; the match to TRBD2 covers 7 bases. The CDR3 is 15 amino acids. Trimming took 10 bases from V and 3 from J; bases not matched to a gene: 13. Looked up from germline, CDR1 is MNHNS and CDR2 is SASEGT. The CDR3 reads CATSLASGITDTQYF. For the CDR3, the DNA is TGTGCCACCTCATTGGCTAGCGGAATAACAGATACGCAGTATTTT.

In this sample, this clonotype is medium-sized. This chain connects TRBV12-3 or TRBV12-4 to TRBJ2-7, with 14 positions matching TRBD2. Trimming took 2 bases from V and 2 from J; bases not matched to a gene: 5. This CDR3 spans 17 amino acids. CDR3 sequence reads: CASSLYGTSGGAYEQYF. DNA for the CDR3: TGTGCCAGCAGTTTATATGGGACTAGCGGGGGAGCCTACGAGCAGTACTTC.

This clonotype qualifies as large. The chain employs TRBV19 and TRBJ1-2, with 7 positions matching TRBD1. This CDR3 region has 15 residues. From germline, CDR1 is LNHDA and CDR2 SQIVND (reference sequence). After removal of 3 bases from V and 4 bases from J, the junction contained 8 bases not matched to a gene. DNA of the CDR3: TGTGCCAGTAGTATTAATGAGGGGGCAGTCTATGGCTACACCTTC. The encoded protein is CASSINEGAVYGYTF.

In regard to this clonotype: A much larger clone sits a single nucleotide away, making a read error possible. V gene TRBV12-3 or TRBV12-4 combines with J gene TRBJ2-7, with D tentatively TRBD1 or TRBD2 (5 bases each). Trimming stripped 7 bases from V and 6 bases from J, with 16 bases between. The length of the CDR3 is 13 residues. This chain's CDR3 is CASKELGVGEQYF. Here the CDR3 DNA reads TGTGCCAGCAAGGAATTGGGGGTGGGCGAGCAGTACTTC.

The chain uses TRBV6-5 and TRBJ2-1; no definite D call. Trimming pared 2 bases from V and 8 bases from J, leaving 10 bases between. The germline CDR1 and CDR2 sequences are MNHEY and SVGAGI. CDR3 size: 13 residues. The CDR3 sequence is CASSYPPGDEQFF. The CDR3 bases are TGTGCCAGCAGTTACCCCCCTGGCGATGAGCAGTTCTTC.

This clonotype rates as medium-sized. The chain combines TRBV7-2 with TRBJ1-5; tentatively, D is TRBD1 (6 bases). The CDR3 is 13 amino acids. CDR1 SGHTA and CDR2 FQGNSA come from the germline V gene. Trimming removed 4 bases at V and 2 bases at J, with 6 bases between. This CDR3 reads CASSYRGNQPQHF. CDR3 DNA: TGTGCCAGCAGCTACAGGGGCAATCAGCCCCAGCATTTT.

The chain couples TRBV29-1 to TRBJ2-7, with TRBD2 identical over 16 bases. Germline V gene lookup returns CDR1 SQVTM and CDR2 ANQGSEA. The CDR3 length is 17 residues. Trimming cost V 3 bases and J 5 bases; bases outside gene matches: 10. The CDR3 protein is CSVDGQGLAGGRNEQYF. The CDR3, as DNA: TGCAGCGTTGATGGTCAGGGACTAGCGGGAGGGCGCAACGAGCAGTACTTC.

Within the sample, this clonotype is medium-sized. The chain combines TRBV6-1 with TRBJ1-2; no reliable D call. Trimming shortened V by 1 base and J by 5 bases, and 11 bases separated the two germline ends. Germline V gene data show CDR1 as MNHNS and CDR2 as SASEGT. CDR3 length: 14 residues. CDR3 sequence: CASSEGSAFYGYTF. The CDR3 coding sequence is TGTGCCAGCAGTGAAGGGTCGGCGTTTTATGGCTACACCTTC.

This clonotype ranks as large. This chain links TRBV5-5 with TRBJ1-2; D may be TRBD1 (5 bases). This CDR3 has 15 amino acids. The V and J ends lost 0 bases and 1 base respectively, with 10 bases between them. Per germline, CDR1 SGHKS and CDR2 YYEKEE (reference sequence). CDR3 in DNA: TGTGCCAGCAGCTTGGTCGGGGGAAGTAACTATGGCTACACCTTC. It codes for CASSLVGGSNYGYTF.

The chain links TRBV5-5 to TRBJ2-3, with D possibly being TRBD1 or TRBD2 (6 bases each). In germline, CDR1 is SGHKS, CDR2 YYEKEE (reference sequence). The CDR3 covers 14 residues. V lost 4 bases and J lost 1, with 10 bases in between. The CDR3 here is CASSLEGGTDTQYF. For the CDR3, the DNA is TGTGCCAGCAGCCTGGAGGGGGGCACAGATACGCAGTATTTT. The full variable domain, completed using reference TRBV5-5 and TRBJ2-3, is DAGVTQSPTHLIKTRGQQVTLRCSPISGHKSVSWYQQVLGQGPQFIFQYYEKEERGRGNFPDRFSARQFPNYSSELNVNALLLGDSALYLCASSLEGGTDTQYFGPGTRLTVL.